This T cell receptor beta chain was sequenced in a study of shared clonotypes between healthy human individuals. Study as a whole: CD4 naive cells filled three plates per donor, CD4 memory three, CD8 naive two and CD8 memory one.

There are 14 residues in the CDR3. Germline loops: CDR1 MDHEN, CDR2 SYDVKM. V was cut by 2 bases and J by 0 bases, with 7 bases left in between. Donors, without exception, were Caucasian adults residing in Nashville, Tennessee. Genomic DNA of each subset was evenly split across several immunoSEQ plates. Sorted-subset replicate PCR reactions contained approximately 190 ng DNA, corresponding to approximately 30,000 T cell genomes. The assay was immunoSEQ multiplex PCR, and TCRdb's table has in-frame clones only and misses some. Here the sample spans about 2.4 million clones, 80% to 95% being singletons.

Sequencing was carried out using naive CD4+ T cells from PBMCs. Subset defined: CD45RA+ positively selected. The chain uses TRBV28 and TRBJ1-1; D not resolved. The TCR sequence derives from a man aged 18 to 29 in good health. Some clones in this sample may be carry-over from other donors' samples. The CDR3 bases are TGTGCCAGCAGTTTAGTGCTTATGAACACTGAAGCTTTCTTT. Its protein is CASSLVLMNTEAFF.